This record covers a single T cell receptor (beta chain). Its target is unknown. The sample comes from a study of CD8 T cells in ankylosing spondylitis. Study-level points and caveats: Significant enrichment of disease-linked clones was reportedly seen in matched ankylosing spondylitis synovial fluid. Disease-linked clones had a CD8+ phenotype and relatively low frequency in peripheral blood.

The CDR3 is 13 amino acids. Germline lookup yields CDR1 LNHNV and CDR2 YYDKDF (reference sequence). V was cut by 5 bases and J by 7 bases, with 11 bases left in between. TCRdb independently ran MiXCR on the 5' RACE reads; one entry per CDR3 protein. The data show about 270,000 distinct CDR3 sequences, more than 25% seen once. This receptor was identified in a male donor with ankylosing spondylitis or in good health (not recorded which). The rearrangement joins TRBV15 to TRBJ2-2; D gene unclear. Source material: blood, either unsorted or a sorted T cell fraction (not recorded which). The CDR3 DNA reads TGTGCCACCAGCGCCCTAGGGCTCGGGGAGCTGTTTTTT. It is translated as CATSALGLGELFF.